These T cell receptor beta chains were read from a single sample in a study of cytomegalovirus exposure and HLA in healthy donors. Repertoires were generated with immunoSEQ multiplex PCR, while TCRdb's copy carries only in-frame clones and drops some. Of roughly 130,000 clones detected, about 80% appear once; the ten largest clones hold 3% to 4%. Sequenced: PBMCs. The receptors stem from a woman between 35 and 50 years old in good health and CMV-seronegative. CDR3s include the opening cysteine and the closing phenylalanine or tryptophan. D genes are given only for firm matches. Clone size is stated in some rows and not others, as once, few, many or a class when expanded.

V	J	D	size	DNA	CDR3
TRBV9	TRBJ2-7	-	-	TGTGCCAGCAGCGCCACAGTACAGGGCCCCTACGAGCAGTACTTC	CASSATVQGPYEQYF
TRBV5-1	TRBJ2-7	TRBD1	once	TGCGCCAGCAGCTGGACAGGGGCCGCTACGGGGCAGTACTTC	CASSWTGAATGQYF
TRBV4-2	TRBJ1-5	-	-	TGTGCCAGCAGCCAAGTGGCCGGGGAGCCCCAGCATTTT	CASSQVAGEPQHF
TRBV6-1	TRBJ2-2	TRBD2	once	TGTGCCAGCAGTGAAATACTAGCGGGACTAAACACCGGGGAGCTGTTTTTT	CASSEILAGLNTGELFF
TRBV9	TRBJ2-2	TRBD2	-	TGTGCCAGCAGCCGGACTAGCACTTACACCGGGGAGCTGTTTTTT	CASSRTSTYTGELFF
TRBV28	TRBJ1-2	-	-	TGTGCCAGCGGGGGGAGCGACTACACCTTC	CASGGSDYTF
TRBV9	TRBJ2-2	-	-	TGTGCCAGCAGCGTTCAGGGGAACACCGGGGAGCTGTTTTTT	CASSVQGNTGELFF
TRBV4-1	TRBJ1-2	-	-	TGCGCCAGCAGCCAAGACCCGACAGCCCTGGGGGGCTACACCTTC	CASSQDPTALGGYTF
TRBV2	TRBJ1-5	-	-	TGTGCCAGCAGTAGCAGGGATAGCAATCAGCCCCAGCATTTT	CASSSRDSNQPQHF
TRBV29-1	TRBJ1-1	-	-	TGCAGCGTTGAGCCCCAGGCGGGCACTGAAGCTTTCTTT	CSVEPQAGTEAFF
TRBV27	TRBJ2-7	-	-	TGTGCCAGCAGTTTAGGAGAAGGAAACTACGAGCAGTACTTC	CASSLGEGNYEQYF
TRBV27	TRBJ2-7	TRBD1	-	TGTGCCAGCAGTTTATCCACCGGGACAGGGGCCTCCTACGAGCAGTACTTC	CASSLSTGTGASYEQYF
TRBV28	TRBJ2-4	-	few	TGTGCCAGCAGTTTTCCAGACAAAAACATTCAGTACTTC	CASSFPDKNIQYF
TRBV4-3	TRBJ1-1	-	-	TGCGCCAGCAGCCAAGATCGGGTGGGGGGGAACACTGAAGCTTTCTTT	CASSQDRVGGNTEAFF
TRBV2	TRBJ2-1	-	-	TGTGCCAGCAGTGACATTTTGGCCGCCAATGAGCAGTTCTTC	CASSDILAANEQFF
TRBV14	TRBJ2-7	-	-	TGTGCCAGCAGCCAAGCTTTTACGGTCTACGAGCAGTACTTC	CASSQAFTVYEQYF
TRBV18	TRBJ2-7	TRBD1	few	TGTGCCAGCTCCCCCGGGACAGGGGGCGAGCAGTACTTC	CASSPGTGGEQYF
TRBV28	TRBJ1-2	-	-	TGTGCCAGCAGTTTACCCTTGTTGTTTGGCTACACCTTC	CASSLPLLFGYTF
TRBV7-2	TRBJ1-2	-	-	TGTGCCACCACCCTGGACAGCCGGGGTGGCTACACCTTC	CATTLDSRGGYTF
TRBV4-3	TRBJ1-2	-	-	TGCGCCAGCAGCCAAGATGTTGGGGGGGTCTATGGCTACACCTTC	CASSQDVGGVYGYTF
TRBV19	TRBJ1-1	TRBD1	-	TGTGCCAGTAGTGACAGGGCGGCCACTGAAGCTTTCTTT	CASSDRAATEAFF
TRBV5-6	TRBJ1-2	-	-	TGTGCCAGCAGCCCCGGACAGATCTATGGCTACACCTTC	CASSPGQIYGYTF
TRBV7-8	TRBJ2-3	-	-	TGTGCCAGCAGGCCGGGGAGGCGGGCAGATACGCAGTATTTT	CASRPGRRADTQYF
TRBV18	TRBJ2-7	TRBD1	-	TGTGCCAGCTCTCACCAAGGGGGCACTGGCTCCTACGAGCAGTACTTC	CASSHQGGTGSYEQYF
TRBV19	TRBJ1-5	TRBD1	-	TGTGCCAGTAGTCCCACGGGACAGGGGAAAAATCAGCCCCAGCATTTT	CASSPTGQGKNQPQHF
TRBV7-2	TRBJ1-1	-	few	TGCGCCAGCAGCCTTCGGTGGGCCGACACTGAAGCTTTCTTT	CASSLRWADTEAFF
TRBV29-1	TRBJ2-1	TRBD2	-	TGCAGCGTTAGCCGGACTAGCGGTTGGAATGAGCAGTTCTTC	CSVSRTSGWNEQFF
TRBV7-2	TRBJ2-1	-	-	TGTGCCAGCAGCTTGGGCGGGGTTTACAATGAGCAGTTCTTC	CASSLGGVYNEQFF
TRBV5-1	TRBJ2-3	TRBD2	-	TGCGCCAGCAGCTTGGGGCGGAGCAGCGGGAGAGATACGCAGTATTTT	CASSLGRSSGRDTQYF
TRBV7-2	TRBJ1-2	-	-	TGTGCCAGCAGCCTGGGAGGGTATGAGGGCTACACCTTC	CASSLGGYEGYTF
TRBV9	TRBJ2-3	-	once	TGTGCCAGCAGCGTAGCGGGAGTGCGCACAGATACGCAGTATTTT	CASSVAGVRTDTQYF
TRBV7-8	TRBJ1-1	-	-	TGTGCCAGCAGCTTAAGTCCTAGGAGCTCGAACACTGAAGCTTTCTTT	CASSLSPRSSNTEAFF
TRBV5-1	TRBJ2-3	TRBD1	-	TGCGCCAGCAGCTTCGACAACCAAACAGGGGTCGATACGCAGTATTTT	CASSFDNQTGVDTQYF